This is a list of T cell receptor beta chains from one sample in a study of CD8+CD57+ T cells in acquired aplastic anemia. TCRdb re-derived calls from the reads in MiXCR, one entry per CDR3 protein. Counted here are roughly 420,000 distinct CDR3 sequences, roughly 68% occurring once; the ten biggest clones make up approximately 3.9%. The sequencing input was sorted CD4+, CD8+, or CD8+CD57+ T cells (not recorded which) from PBMCs. The receptors stem from a human donor in good health, serving as a control. The CDR3 runs from the conserved cysteine through the conserved F or W. Fields, in order: D gene, clone size, V gene, J gene, CDR3 length, CDR3 protein, CDR3 DNA. D genes are given only for firm matches. Size values are once, few and many counts, or a class for expanded clones, and some rows have none.

d_gene: TRBD2
abundance: few
v_gene: TRBV7-3
j_gene: TRBJ2-3
len: 22
CDR3aa: CASSLFLGRETSGGAETDTQYF
CDR3nt: TGTGCCAGCAGTTTATTTCTAGGACGAGAGACTAGCGGGGGGGCGGAGACAGATACGCAGTATTTT

d_gene: .
abundance: .
v_gene: TRBV7-9
j_gene: TRBJ1-6
len: 15
CDR3aa: CASSPTGTPNSPLHF
CDR3nt: TGTGCCAGCAGCCCCACTGGGACTCCAAATTCACCCCTCCACTTT

d_gene: .
abundance: .
v_gene: TRBV7-7
j_gene: TRBJ1-2
len: 15
CDR3aa: CASSERRGNEEGDTF
CDR3nt: TGTGCCAGCAGCGAAAGACGGGGGAATGAAGAAGGGGACACCTTC

d_gene: TRBD1
abundance: few
v_gene: TRBV12-3/TRBV12-4
j_gene: TRBJ1-5
len: 15
CDR3aa: CASSGTGASNQPQHF
CDR3nt: TGTGCCAGCAGTGGAACAGGGGCCAGCAATCAGCCCCAGCATTTT

d_gene: TRBD1
abundance: .
v_gene: TRBV6-5
j_gene: TRBJ2-3
len: 17
CDR3aa: CASSAGTGVVNTDTQYF
CDR3nt: TGTGCCAGCAGTGCGGGGACAGGGGTTGTGAACACAGATACGCAGTATTTT

d_gene: .
abundance: few
v_gene: TRBV6-1
j_gene: TRBJ2-1
len: 16
CDR3aa: CASSEHGGGHYNEQFF
CDR3nt: TGTGCCAGCAGTGAACATGGGGGGGGGCACTACAATGAGCAGTTCTTC

d_gene: TRBD1
abundance: .
v_gene: TRBV6-1
j_gene: TRBJ1-2
len: 13
CDR3aa: CASTHQGGRGYTF
CDR3nt: TGTGCCAGCACCCACCAAGGGGGCCGTGGCTACACCTTC

d_gene: TRBD2
abundance: many
v_gene: TRBV4-1
j_gene: TRBJ2-5
len: 15
CDR3aa: CASSQEGGGAETQYF
CDR3nt: TGCGCCAGCAGCCAAGAGGGCGGGGGGGCAGAGACCCAGTACTTC

d_gene: .
abundance: .
v_gene: TRBV29-1
j_gene: TRBJ2-5
len: 11
CDR3aa: CSVDRQEKQYF
CDR3nt: TGCAGCGTCGACAGGCAAGAGAAGCAGTACTTC

d_gene: .
abundance: .
v_gene: TRBV7-2
j_gene: TRBJ2-3
len: 16
CDR3aa: CASSLAGGPDTQYQYF
CDR3nt: TGTGCCAGCAGCTTAGCGGGAGGTCCCGATACGCAGTATCAGTATTTT

d_gene: TRBD2
abundance: .
v_gene: TRBV5-1
j_gene: TRBJ2-1
len: 15
CDR3aa: CASSLVSGEAYEQFF
CDR3nt: TGCGCCAGCAGCTTGGTCAGCGGGGAGGCCTATGAGCAGTTCTTC

d_gene: TRBD1
abundance: .
v_gene: TRBV20-1
j_gene: TRBJ1-5
len: 15
CDR3aa: CSADKDRVSNQPQHF
CDR3nt: TGCAGTGCAGACAAGGACAGGGTCAGCAATCAGCCCCAGCATTTT

d_gene: .
abundance: .
v_gene: TRBV10-3
j_gene: TRBJ1-2
len: 13
CDR3aa: CAISEPAGDGYTF
CDR3nt: TGTGCCATCAGTGAGCCGGCAGGGGACGGCTACACCTTC

d_gene: .
abundance: .
v_gene: TRBV4-2
j_gene: TRBJ1-1
len: 14
CDR3aa: CASSQGGGRAEAFF
CDR3nt: TGTGCCAGCAGCCAGGGCGGAGGGAGAGCTGAAGCTTTCTTT

d_gene: .
abundance: .
v_gene: TRBV7-6
j_gene: TRBJ1-4
len: 15
CDR3aa: CASSLEFGANEKLFF
CDR3nt: TGTGCCAGCAGCTTAGAGTTCGGGGCTAATGAAAAACTGTTTTTT

d_gene: .
abundance: many
v_gene: TRBV5-6
j_gene: TRBJ1-2
len: 13
CDR3aa: CASSLFGEYGYTF
CDR3nt: TGTGCCAGCAGCTTGTTCGGGGAATATGGCTACACCTTC